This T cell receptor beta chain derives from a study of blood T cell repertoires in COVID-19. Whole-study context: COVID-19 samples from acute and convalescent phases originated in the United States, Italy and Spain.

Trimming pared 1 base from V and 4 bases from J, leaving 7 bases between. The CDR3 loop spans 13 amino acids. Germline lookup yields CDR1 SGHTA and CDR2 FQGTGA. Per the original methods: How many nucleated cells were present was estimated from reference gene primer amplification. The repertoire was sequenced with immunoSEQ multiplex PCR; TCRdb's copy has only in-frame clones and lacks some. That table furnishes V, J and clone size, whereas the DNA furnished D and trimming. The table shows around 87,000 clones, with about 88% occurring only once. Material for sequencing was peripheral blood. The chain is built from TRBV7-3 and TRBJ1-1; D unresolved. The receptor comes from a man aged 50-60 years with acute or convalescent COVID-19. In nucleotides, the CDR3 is TGTGCCAGCAGCTTAATCACAGCCACTGAAGCTTTCTTT. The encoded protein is CASSLITATEAFF.